The clone carrying this T cell receptor beta chain was counted a single time. Authors' methods: How many nucleated cells were present was estimated from reference gene primer amplification. TCRdb's copy holds only in-frame clones and misses some; the assay was immunoSEQ multiplex PCR. V and J calls and clone size are those listed in that table; D and trimming were worked out from the DNA. The sample contains roughly 380,000 clones, about nine tenths of which appear only once. The data stem from a study of blood T cell repertoires in COVID-19. Turning to the study itself: Sites in the United States, Italy and Spain provided acute and convalescent COVID-19 samples. The cDNA or gDNA used as material had been derived from T cells, B-cell-depleted T cells, or PBMCs.

Trimming left V 3 bases short and J 6 bases short, with 8 bases between. Germline loops: CDR1 DFQATT, CDR2 SNEGSKA (reference sequence). CDR3 size: 11 residues. The source is a woman between 40 and 50 years old with COVID-19, enrolled during active disease. What was sequenced was peripheral blood. The chain combines TRBV20-1 with TRBJ1-2; D might be TRBD1 (5 bases). The CDR3: CSASPGNGYTF. The DNA for the CDR3 is TGCAGTGCTAGTCCAGGGAATGGCTACACCTTC.